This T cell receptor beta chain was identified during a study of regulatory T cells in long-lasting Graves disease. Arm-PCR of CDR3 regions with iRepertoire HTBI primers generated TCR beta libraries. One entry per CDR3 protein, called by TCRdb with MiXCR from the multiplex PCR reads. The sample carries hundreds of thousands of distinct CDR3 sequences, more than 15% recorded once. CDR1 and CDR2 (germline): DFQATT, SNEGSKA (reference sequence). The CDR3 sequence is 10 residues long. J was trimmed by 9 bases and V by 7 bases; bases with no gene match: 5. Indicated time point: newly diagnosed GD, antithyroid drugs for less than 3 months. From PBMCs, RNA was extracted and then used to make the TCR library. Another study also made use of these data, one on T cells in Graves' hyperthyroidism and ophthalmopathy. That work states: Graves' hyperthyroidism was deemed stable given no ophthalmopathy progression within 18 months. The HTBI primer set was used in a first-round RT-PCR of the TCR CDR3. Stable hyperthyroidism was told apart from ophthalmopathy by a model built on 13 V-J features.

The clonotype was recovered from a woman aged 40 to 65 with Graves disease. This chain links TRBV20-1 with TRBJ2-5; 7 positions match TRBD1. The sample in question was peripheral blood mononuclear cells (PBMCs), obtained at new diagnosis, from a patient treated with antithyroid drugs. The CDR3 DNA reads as TGCAGTGTCAGGGGGACGGCCCAGTACTTC. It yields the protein CSVRGTAQYF.